This T cell receptor (beta chain) was sequenced for a study of Ad26.COV2.S vaccination and SARS-CoV-2 variants. Trimming at V came to 4 bases and at J to 2 bases, leaving 5 bases not matched to a gene. The CDR3 is 15 residues long. Profiled with immunoSEQ multiplex PCR; TCRdb holds only in-frame clones, not every one. Of about 680,000 clones listed, around 90% were seen once; the top ten hold nearly 1.5%. The treatment denotes: 19 received Ad26.COV2.S at low or high dose, single or two shots; roughly five received placebo; per-sample allocation not given. Specimens were obtained on day 63 following the first vaccine or placebo injection.

The rearrangement joins TRBV23-1 to TRBJ1-1, with 9 bases that match TRBD1. TRBV23-1 carries the ORF label, with uncertain function. This specimen consisted of peripheral blood, obtained in a trial of Ad26.COV2.S vaccine versus placebo. The sequence was collected from a person aged 18-60 years who received the Ad26.COV2.S COVID-19 vaccine or a placebo. CDR3 in amino acids: CASSRSGQGNTEAFF. CDR3 coding DNA: TGCGCCAGCAGTCGCTCGGGACAGGGTAACACTGAAGCTTTCTTT.